These T cell receptor beta chains were read from a single sample in a study of cytomegalovirus exposure and HLA in healthy donors. Only in-frame clones appear in the TCRdb table, and some are missing; sequencing was by immunoSEQ multiplex PCR. The sample lists about 280,000 clones; roughly 85% were seen once. The specimen sequenced was PBMCs. All receptors come from a woman aged 18 to 35 in good health and CMV-seronegative. CDR3s include the opening cysteine and the closing phenylalanine or tryptophan. Fields, in order: J gene, clone size, V gene, CDR3 protein. A clone size is listed for some rows: how often the clone was seen (once, few, many), or a class if it is expanded.

>TRBJ2-3|NA|TRBV7-7
CASSLEYTDTQYF
>TRBJ2-1|NA|TRBV27
CASRGVGGYNEQFF
>TRBJ2-3|NA|TRBV11-2
CASSLVSGGLGDTQYF
>TRBJ2-2|NA|TRBV5-6
CASSHLRGIRNTGELFF
>TRBJ2-3|NA|TRBV5-1
CASSPGLAGPDTQYF
>TRBJ2-2|NA|TRBV6-5
CASSWEPNTGELFF
>TRBJ2-2|NA|TRBV9
CASSSQTGELLQLFF
>TRBJ2-3|NA|TRBV5-1
CASSWLAESTDTQYF
>TRBJ2-5|NA|TRBV30
CAWSATGGFETQYF
>TRBJ1-5|NA|TRBV2
CASRAGTGVAPQHF
>TRBJ2-7|NA|TRBV4-3
CASSQTVTATYEQYF
>TRBJ1-5|NA|TRBV7-9
CASSLARGAADQPQHF
>TRBJ1-5|NA|TRBV7-8
CASSSVTGQPQHF
>TRBJ1-2|few|TRBV4-3
CASSQDAIPYGYTF
>TRBJ1-1|NA|TRBV18
CASSPRQGVNTEAFF
>TRBJ1-4|NA|TRBV30
CAWSGQTTNEKLFF
>TRBJ2-2|NA|TRBV9
CASSVGVSGNAGELFF
>TRBJ2-6|NA|TRBV14
CASSRLIGALSGANVLTF
>TRBJ2-1|once|TRBV30
CAWSGLAGVGQFF
>TRBJ2-3|NA|TRBV6-6
CASTPTGSDTQYF
>TRBJ2-2|NA|TRBV19
CASSIAQLRELFF
>TRBJ1-3|NA|TRBV5-1
CASSSWATKPGNTIYF
>TRBJ2-2|few|TRBV10-2
CASSLTGELFF
>TRBJ1-2|NA|TRBV11-1
CASSLSTGRANYGYTF
>TRBJ2-7|NA|TRBV2
CATRWGGEGYEQYF
>TRBJ1-2|NA|TRBV2
CASSDPGNYGYTF
>TRBJ1-5|NA|TRBV18
CASSAWDRNPYSNQPQHF
>TRBJ2-1|NA|TRBV9
CASSRGGSSSYNEQFF
>TRBJ2-5|NA|TRBV27
CASSLAGATQETQYF
>TRBJ2-4|NA|TRBV11-3
CASSPRGGDTKNIQYF
>TRBJ2-3|once|TRBV5-6
CASSLSLTGVLTDTQYF
>TRBJ2-7|NA|TRBV10-2
CASSDPGGGQYF
>TRBJ2-3|NA|TRBV28
CASTPPYF
>TRBJ1-1|NA|TRBV5-6
CASSDGTGGIGMNTEAFF
>TRBJ1-2|NA|TRBV4-1
CASSQAGRNFYGYTF
>TRBJ1-2|NA|TRBV29-1
CSAADRVYGYTF
>TRBJ1-5|NA|TRBV4-1
CASSRTYSREQPQHF